Listed below are T cell receptor beta chains from one sample, sequenced in a study of molecular identifiers for immune sequencing clone quantification. TCRdb recomputed calls from the PCR reads with MiXCR, one row per CDR3 protein. Of approximately 670,000 distinct CDR3 sequences detected, 15% to 20% appear once; the ten largest clones hold 0.85%. Sequenced material: naive CD8+ T cells from blood, with Jurkat cell RNA spiked in. The receptor set was obtained from a human donor in good health. Some libraries in this study had Jurkat cell RNA spiked in. The CDR3 runs from the conserved cysteine through the conserved F or W. Fields, in order: D gene, V gene, CDR3 length, J gene, clone size, CDR3 protein, CDR3 DNA. The D gene is left open where the match is weak. Not all rows give a size; the values are once, few, many and, for expanded clones, a class.

-	TRBV28	17	TRBJ1-1	many	CASSFGQGIEENTEAFF	TGTGCCAGCAGTTTTGGTCAGGGGATAGAGGAGAACACTGAAGCTTTCTTT
-	TRBV7-8	18	TRBJ2-7	many	CASSLPVAEQGGTYEQYF	TGTGCCAGCAGCTTGCCCGTCGCCGAGCAGGGGGGAACCTACGAGCAGTACTTC
-	TRBV28	21	TRBJ1-2	many	CASSFISLGGFPLDSDYGYTF	TGTGCCAGCAGTTTTATATCCCTCGGGGGTTTCCCTCTAGATAGCGACTATGGCTACACCTTC
-	TRBV20-1	11	TRBJ1-1	-	CSARDLGEAFF	TGCAGTGCTAGAGACCTGGGTGAAGCTTTCTTT
-	TRBV5-4	15	TRBJ2-1	many	CASSPGRSDYNEQFF	TGTGCCAGCAGCCCCGGCCGGAGCGACTACAATGAGCAGTTCTTC
-	TRBV27	13	TRBJ2-1	-	CASSLGSYNERFF	TGTGCCAGCAGTTTAGGGTCATACAATGAGCGGTTCTTC
-	TRBV12-5	13	TRBJ2-2	many	CASGHPVTGELFF	TGTGCTAGTGGTCACCCTGTTACCGGGGAGCTGTTTTTT
TRBD2	TRBV28	16	TRBJ2-2	many	CASSLRRERLTGELFF	TGTGCCAGCAGTTTAAGGCGGGAGCGTCTCACCGGGGAGCTGTTTTTT
-	TRBV6-5	19	TRBJ1-2	few	CASGYEGGDRTPPVYGYTF	TGTGCCAGCGGTTACGAAGGGGGAGACAGGACTCCTCCTGTCTATGGCTACACCTTC
-	TRBV6-2/TRBV6-3	12	TRBJ2-2	many	CASSYSVGELFF	TGTGCCAGCAGTTACTCAGTCGGGGAGCTGTTTTTT
-	TRBV10-3	14	TRBJ2-7	-	CAISESGRSHEQYF	TGTGCCATCAGTGAATCGGGCAGATCCCACGAGCAGTACTTC
-	TRBV30	11	TRBJ2-7	many	CAWQEGYEQYF	TGTGCCTGGCAAGAGGGCTACGAGCAGTACTTC
-	TRBV27	16	TRBJ2-5	few	CASSLSMYRSRETQYF	TGTGCCAGCAGTTTATCGATGTACAGGTCGAGGGAGACCCAGTACTTC
TRBD2	TRBV6-5	12	TRBJ2-7	many	CASSGGYHEQYF	TGTGCCAGCAGCGGGGGGTACCACGAGCAGTACTTC
TRBD2	TRBV27	20	TRBJ2-2	-	CASSKTGGLAGGPGTGELFF	TGTGCCAGCAGTAAAACTGGGGGTTTAGCGGGAGGGCCTGGCACCGGGGAGCTGTTTTTT
-	TRBV7-9	15	TRBJ1-2	many	CASSLLSHGGDAYTF	TGTGCCAGCAGCCTGTTAAGTCACGGTGGAGATGCCTACACCTTC
-	TRBV7-6	16	TRBJ2-1	-	CASSLGQGGIYNEQFF	TGTGCCAGCAGCTTAGGCCAGGGAGGTATCTACAATGAGCAGTTCTTC
-	TRBV28	15	TRBJ2-2	few	CASSLWALEIGELFF	TGTGCCAGCAGTTTATGGGCCCTCGAAATCGGGGAGCTGTTTTTT
-	TRBV2	15	TRBJ1-1	many	CASSPLRKWNTEAFF	TGTGCCAGCAGTCCCCTTAGGAAATGGAACACTGAAGCTTTCTTT
TRBD1	TRBV27	15	TRBJ2-7	-	CASSPGTGVLPQQYF	TGTGCCAGCAGTCCCGGGACAGGTGTCCTCCCCCAGCAGTACTTC
-	TRBV6-5	15	TRBJ1-5	few	CASRPTDYSNQPQHF	TGTGCCAGCAGGCCAACAGATTATAGCAATCAGCCCCAGCATTTT
-	TRBV4-1	16	TRBJ1-3	many	CASSHSPGNSGNTIYF	TGCGCCAGCAGCCACAGCCCGGGAAACTCTGGAAACACCATATATTTT
TRBD1	TRBV18	20	TRBJ1-1	many	CASSITTADAEGQVNTEAFF	TGTGCCAGCTCGATCACCACGGCGGACGCTGAGGGACAGGTTAACACTGAAGCTTTCTTT
-	TRBV9	15	TRBJ2-1	few	CASSVTPSGWDEQFF	TGTGCCAGCAGCGTAACCCCTTCGGGGTGGGATGAGCAGTTCTTC
-	TRBV4-1	14	TRBJ1-2	many	CASSQVRGVYGYTF	TGCGCCAGCAGCCAAGTGAGGGGGGTCTATGGCTACACCTTC
-	TRBV5-3	15	TRBJ2-4	-	CASSLLELAKNIQYF	TGTGCCAGCAGCTTGCTAGAATTAGCCAAAAACATTCAGTACTTC
-	TRBV14	15	TRBJ2-7	many	CASSRFDSYSYEQYF	TGTGCCAGCAGCCGATTTGACAGTTACTCCTACGAGCAGTACTTC
-	TRBV4-3	15	TRBJ1-1	many	CASSQEQSLDTEAFF	TGCGCCAGCAGCCAAGAACAGTCCCTTGACACTGAAGCTTTCTTT
TRBD1	TRBV12-3/TRBV12-4	16	TRBJ2-2	few	CASRRPGTGATGELFF	TGTGCCAGCAGGCGACCCGGGACAGGGGCCACCGGGGAGCTGTTTTTT
-	TRBV6-5	14	TRBJ1-1	many	CASRQYLQNTEAFF	TGTGCCAGCAGACAATATCTACAGAACACTGAAGCTTTCTTT
TRBD2	TRBV9	15	TRBJ2-1	-	CASSSRTSGDNEQFF	TGTGCCAGCAGCTCCCGGACTAGCGGGGACAATGAGCAGTTCTTC
TRBD1	TRBV12-3/TRBV12-4	14	TRBJ2-7	few	CASSSGTVTYEQYF	TGTGCCAGCAGCTCCGGGACAGTAACCTACGAGCAGTACTTC
TRBD1	TRBV13	18	TRBJ2-2	few	CASSLWTGTGYFTGELFF	TGTGCCAGCAGCTTATGGACCGGGACAGGATATTTCACCGGGGAGCTGTTTTTT
-	TRBV7-6	15	TRBJ1-1	many	CASSPDRVWDTEAFF	TGTGCCAGCAGCCCAGACCGGGTTTGGGACACTGAAGCTTTCTTT
TRBD1	TRBV11-2	15	TRBJ2-5	many	CASSFTGTDQETQYF	TGTGCCAGCAGCTTTACCGGGACAGACCAAGAGACCCAGTACTTC
-	TRBV9	14	TRBJ1-3	once	CASSVDGTGNTIYF	TGTGCCAGCAGCGTGGACGGAACTGGAAACACCATATATTTT
-	TRBV2	15	TRBJ2-5	-	CASSDRGLLSETQHF	TGTGCCAGCAGTGACAGGGGCCTTCTCTCTGAGACCCAGCACTTC
TRBD1	TRBV29-1	12	TRBJ1-2	few	CSVGQGTYGYTF	TGCAGCGTTGGACAGGGGACCTATGGCTACACCTTC
TRBD2	TRBV7-9	22	TRBJ2-7	-	CASSSALTSGRAGGQIAGEQYF	TGTGCCAGCAGCTCAGCGCTAACTAGCGGGAGGGCCGGAGGGCAAATCGCGGGGGAGCAGTACTTC